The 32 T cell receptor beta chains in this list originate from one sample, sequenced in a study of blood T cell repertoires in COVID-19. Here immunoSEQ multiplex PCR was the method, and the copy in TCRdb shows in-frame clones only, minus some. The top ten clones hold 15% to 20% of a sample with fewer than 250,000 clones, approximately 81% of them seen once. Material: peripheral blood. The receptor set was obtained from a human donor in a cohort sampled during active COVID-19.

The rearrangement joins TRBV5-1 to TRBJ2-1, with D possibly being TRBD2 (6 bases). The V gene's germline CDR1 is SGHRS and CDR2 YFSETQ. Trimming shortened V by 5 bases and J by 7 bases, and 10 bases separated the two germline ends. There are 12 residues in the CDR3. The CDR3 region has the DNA TGCGCCAGCAGTTCGGGGAGGAATGAGCAGTTCTTC. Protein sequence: CASSSGRNEQFF.

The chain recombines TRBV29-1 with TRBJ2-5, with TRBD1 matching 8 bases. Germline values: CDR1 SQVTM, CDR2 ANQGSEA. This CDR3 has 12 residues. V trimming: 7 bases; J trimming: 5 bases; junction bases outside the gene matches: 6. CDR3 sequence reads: CSERTGFETQYF. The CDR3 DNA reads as TGCAGCGAACGGACAGGGTTCGAGACCCAGTACTTC. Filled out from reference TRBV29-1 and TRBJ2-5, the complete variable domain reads SAVISQKPSRDICQRGTSLTIQCQVDSQVTMMFWYRQQPGQSLTLIATANQGSEATYESGFVIDKFPISRPNLTFSTLTVSNMSPEDSSIYLCSERTGFETQYFGPGTRLLVL.

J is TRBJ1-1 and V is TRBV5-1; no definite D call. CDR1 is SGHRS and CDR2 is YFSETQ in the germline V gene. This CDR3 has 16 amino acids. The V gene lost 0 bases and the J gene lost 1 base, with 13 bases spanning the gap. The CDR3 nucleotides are TGCGCCAGCAGCTTGGGACACTCCTCAACGAACACTGAAGCTTTCTTT. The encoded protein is CASSLGHSSTNTEAFF.

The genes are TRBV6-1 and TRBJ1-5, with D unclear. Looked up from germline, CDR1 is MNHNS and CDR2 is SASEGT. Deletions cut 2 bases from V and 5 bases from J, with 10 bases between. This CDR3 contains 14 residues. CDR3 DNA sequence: TGTGCCAGCAGTGAACACCCTTCGGATCAGCCCCAGCATTTT. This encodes CASSEHPSDQPQHF.

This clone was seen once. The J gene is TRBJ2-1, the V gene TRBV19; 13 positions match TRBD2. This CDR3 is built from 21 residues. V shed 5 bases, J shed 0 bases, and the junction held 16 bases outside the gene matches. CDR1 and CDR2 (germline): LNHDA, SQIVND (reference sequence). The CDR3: CASSPGATFTSGRGSYNEQFF. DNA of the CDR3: TGTGCCAGTAGTCCAGGGGCGACATTTACTAGCGGGAGGGGCTCCTACAATGAGCAGTTCTTC. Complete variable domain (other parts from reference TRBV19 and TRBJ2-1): DGGITQSPKYLFRKEGQNVTLSCEQNLNHDAMYWYRQDPGQGLRLIYYSQIVNDFQKGDIAEGYSVSREKKESFPLTVTSAQKNPTAFYLCASSPGATFTSGRGSYNEQFFGPGTRLTVL.

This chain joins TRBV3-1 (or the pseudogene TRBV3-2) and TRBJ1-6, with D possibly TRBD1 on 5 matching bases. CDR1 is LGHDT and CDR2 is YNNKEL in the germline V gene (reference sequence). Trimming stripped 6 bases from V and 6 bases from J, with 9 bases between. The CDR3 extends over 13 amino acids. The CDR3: CASRGLGNSPLHF. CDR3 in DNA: TGTGCCAGCAGGGGGCTCGGTAATTCACCCCTCCACTTT.

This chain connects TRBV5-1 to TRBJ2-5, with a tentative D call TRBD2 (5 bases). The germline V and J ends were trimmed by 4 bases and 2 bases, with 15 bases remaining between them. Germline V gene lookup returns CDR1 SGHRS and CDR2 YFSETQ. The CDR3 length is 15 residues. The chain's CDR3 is CASSPRVRAQETQYF. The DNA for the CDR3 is TGCGCCAGCAGCCCAAGGGTGCGGGCACAAGAGACCCAGTACTTC.

The CDR3 here is CASSLMDSLPWGYTF. The CDR3, as DNA: TGCGCCAGCAGCTTGATGGACAGTTTACCGTGGGGCTACACCTTC. The chain links TRBV5-1 to TRBJ1-2, with D tentatively TRBD1 (6 bases). Germline CDR1 and CDR2: SGHRS and YFSETQ. The CDR3 is 15 residues long. V was cut by 1 base and J by 8 bases, with 18 bases left in between.

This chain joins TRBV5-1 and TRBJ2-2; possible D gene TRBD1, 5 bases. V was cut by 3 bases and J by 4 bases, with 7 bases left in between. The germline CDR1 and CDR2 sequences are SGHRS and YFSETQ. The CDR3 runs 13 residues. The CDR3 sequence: CASSSDSTGELFF. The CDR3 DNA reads TGCGCCAGCAGCTCCGACAGCACCGGGGAGCTGTTTTTT.

The CDR3 nucleotides are TGTGCCAGTAGTATACAGGGTCAAAGGCAGCCCCAGCATTTT. It translates to CASSIQGQRQPQHF. The chain joins TRBV19 to TRBJ1-5, with D possibly matching TRBD1 (5 bases). The germline gives CDR1 LNHDA, CDR2 SQIVND (reference sequence). This CDR3 is built from 14 residues. Trimming removed 2 bases at V and 7 bases at J, with 12 bases between.

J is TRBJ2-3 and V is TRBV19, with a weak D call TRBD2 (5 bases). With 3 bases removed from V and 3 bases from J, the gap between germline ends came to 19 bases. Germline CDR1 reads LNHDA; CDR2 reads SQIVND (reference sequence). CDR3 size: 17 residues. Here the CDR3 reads CASSMGGGLSGTDTQYF. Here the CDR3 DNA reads TGTGCCAGTAGTATGGGCGGAGGCCTGTCGGGTACAGATACGCAGTATTTT.

This CDR3 reads CASSLDWNEQFF. The CDR3 DNA sequence: TGTGCCAGCAGTTTGGACTGGAATGAGCAGTTCTTC. The V and J genes are TRBV9 and TRBJ2-1, with a weak D call TRBD2 (5 bases). The CDR3 sequence is 12 residues long. CDR1 is SGDLS, CDR2 YYNGEE, per germline. Trimming left V 5 bases short and J 7 bases short, with 10 bases between.

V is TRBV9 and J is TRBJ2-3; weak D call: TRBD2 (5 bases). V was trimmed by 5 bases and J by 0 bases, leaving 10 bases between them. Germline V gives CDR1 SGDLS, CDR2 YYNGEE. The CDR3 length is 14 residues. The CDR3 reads CASRRALSTDTQYF. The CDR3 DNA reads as TGTGCCAGCAGGAGGGCCCTAAGCACAGATACGCAGTATTTT.

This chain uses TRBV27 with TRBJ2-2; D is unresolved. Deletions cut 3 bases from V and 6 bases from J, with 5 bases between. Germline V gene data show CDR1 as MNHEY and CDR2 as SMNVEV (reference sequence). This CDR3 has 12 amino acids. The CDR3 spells CASSFVAGELFF. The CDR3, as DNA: TGTGCCAGCAGTTTCGTTGCCGGGGAGCTGTTTTTT.

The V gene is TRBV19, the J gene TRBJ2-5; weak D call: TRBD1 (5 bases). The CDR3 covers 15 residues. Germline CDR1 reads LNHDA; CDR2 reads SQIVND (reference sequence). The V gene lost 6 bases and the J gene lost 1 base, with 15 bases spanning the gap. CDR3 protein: CASRAQGPSQETQYF. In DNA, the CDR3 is TGTGCCAGTAGGGCGCAGGGCCCGAGCCAAGAGACCCAGTACTTC.

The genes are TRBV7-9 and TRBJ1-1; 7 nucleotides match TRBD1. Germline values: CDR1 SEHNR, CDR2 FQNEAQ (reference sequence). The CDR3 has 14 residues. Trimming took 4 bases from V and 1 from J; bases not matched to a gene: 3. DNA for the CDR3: TGTGCCAGCAGCTCACAGGGGCGGAACACTGAAGCTTTCTTT. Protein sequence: CASSSQGRNTEAFF.

CDR3 DNA sequence: TGCGCCAGCAGCTTCTCAAGCCTGAACACTGAAGCTTTCTTT. It translates to CASSFSSLNTEAFF. The chain is built from TRBV10-1 and TRBJ1-1; D not certain. Trimming shortened V by 6 bases and J by 0 bases, and 11 bases separated the two germline ends. Per the germline V gene, CDR1 is WNHNN and CDR2 is SYGVQD (reference sequence). This CDR3 has 14 residues.

The CDR3 sequence: CAWMGAGHQETQYF. In DNA, the CDR3 is TGTGCCTGGATGGGGGCCGGGCACCAAGAGACCCAGTACTTC. The genes are TRBV30 and TRBJ2-5, with D tentatively TRBD1 (6 bases). The V gene lost 4 bases and the J gene lost 0 bases, with 12 bases spanning the gap. Germline loops: CDR1 GTSNPN, CDR2 SVGIG (reference sequence). The CDR3 covers 14 residues.

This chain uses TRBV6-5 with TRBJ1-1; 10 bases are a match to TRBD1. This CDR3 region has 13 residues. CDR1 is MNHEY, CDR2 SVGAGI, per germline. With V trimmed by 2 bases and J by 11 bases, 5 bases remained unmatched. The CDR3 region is CASSYPGTGAAFF. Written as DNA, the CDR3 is TGTGCCAGCAGTTACCCCGGGACAGGGGCTGCTTTCTTT.

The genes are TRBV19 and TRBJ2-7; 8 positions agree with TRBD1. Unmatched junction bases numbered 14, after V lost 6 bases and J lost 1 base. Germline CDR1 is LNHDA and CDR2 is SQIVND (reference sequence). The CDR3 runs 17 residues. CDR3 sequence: CASSGTTGGKGSYEQYF. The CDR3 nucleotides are TGTGCCAGTAGCGGAACAACAGGGGGAAAAGGATCCTACGAGCAGTACTTC.

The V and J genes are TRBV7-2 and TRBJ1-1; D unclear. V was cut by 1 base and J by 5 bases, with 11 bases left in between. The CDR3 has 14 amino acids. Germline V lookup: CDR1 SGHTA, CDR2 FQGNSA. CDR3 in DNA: TGTGCCAGCAGCTTAGACGGCTGGCGGACTGAAGCTTTCTTT. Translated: CASSLDGWRTEAFF.

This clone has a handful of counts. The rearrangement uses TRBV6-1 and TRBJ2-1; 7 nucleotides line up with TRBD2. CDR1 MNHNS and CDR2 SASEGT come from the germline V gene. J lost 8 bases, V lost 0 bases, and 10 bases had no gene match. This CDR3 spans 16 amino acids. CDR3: CASSEAFGGGSDEQFF. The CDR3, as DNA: TGTGCCAGCAGTGAAGCTTTCGGCGGGGGTTCTGATGAGCAGTTCTTC.

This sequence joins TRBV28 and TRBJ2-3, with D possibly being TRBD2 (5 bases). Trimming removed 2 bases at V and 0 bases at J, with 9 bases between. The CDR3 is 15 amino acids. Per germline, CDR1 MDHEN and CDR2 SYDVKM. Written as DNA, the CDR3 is TGTGCCAGCAGTTTAGCGGGTCCTAGCACAGATACGCAGTATTTT. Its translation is CASSLAGPSTDTQYF.

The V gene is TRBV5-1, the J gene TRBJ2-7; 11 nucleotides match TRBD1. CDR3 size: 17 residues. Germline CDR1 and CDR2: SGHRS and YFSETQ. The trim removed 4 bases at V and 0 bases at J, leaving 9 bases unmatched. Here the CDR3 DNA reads TGCGCCAGCAGCCCGGGGGGCGGGACAGGGGGCTCCTACGAGCAGTACTTC. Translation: CASSPGGGTGGSYEQYF.

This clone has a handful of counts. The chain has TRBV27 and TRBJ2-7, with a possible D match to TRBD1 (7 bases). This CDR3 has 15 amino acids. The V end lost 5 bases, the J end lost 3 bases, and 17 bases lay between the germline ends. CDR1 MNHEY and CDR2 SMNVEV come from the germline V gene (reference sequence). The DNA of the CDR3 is TGTGCCAGCAGTACAACCGGGGGACAGAACTACGAGCAGTACTTC. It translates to CASSTTGGQNYEQYF.

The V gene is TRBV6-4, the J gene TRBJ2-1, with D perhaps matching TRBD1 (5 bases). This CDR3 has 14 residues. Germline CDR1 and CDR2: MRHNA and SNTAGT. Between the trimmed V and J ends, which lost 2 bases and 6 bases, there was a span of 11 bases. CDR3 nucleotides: TGTGCCAGCAGTGACGGGGCCCTTCGCAATGAGCAGTTCTTC. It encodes CASSDGALRNEQFF.

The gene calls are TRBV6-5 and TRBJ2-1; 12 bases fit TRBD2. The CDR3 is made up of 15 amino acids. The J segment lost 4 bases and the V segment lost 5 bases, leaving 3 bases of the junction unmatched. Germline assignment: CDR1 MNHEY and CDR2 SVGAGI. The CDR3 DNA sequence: TGTGCCAGCAGTCAGACTAGCGGGAGTTACAATGAGCAGTTCTTC. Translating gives CASSQTSGSYNEQFF.

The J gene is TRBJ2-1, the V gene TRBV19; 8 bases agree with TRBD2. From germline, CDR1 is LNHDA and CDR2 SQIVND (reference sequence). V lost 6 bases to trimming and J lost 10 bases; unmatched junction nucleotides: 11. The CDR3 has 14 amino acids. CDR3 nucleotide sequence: TGTGCCAGTAGCCTTGGCGGGGGGACGAGGGAGCAGTTCTTC. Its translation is CASSLGGGTREQFF.

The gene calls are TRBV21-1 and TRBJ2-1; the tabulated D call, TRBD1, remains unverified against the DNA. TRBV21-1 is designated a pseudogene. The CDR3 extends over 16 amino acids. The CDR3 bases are TGTGCCAGCAGCAAAGCGTCGCGACAGGGGGGGGATGAGCAGTTCTTC. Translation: CASSKASRQGGDEQFF.

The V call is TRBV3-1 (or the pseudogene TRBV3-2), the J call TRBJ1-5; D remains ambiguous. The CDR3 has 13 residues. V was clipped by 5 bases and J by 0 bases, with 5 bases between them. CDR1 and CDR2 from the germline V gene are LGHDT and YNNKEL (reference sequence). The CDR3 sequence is CASSFNSNQPQHF. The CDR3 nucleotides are TGTGCCAGCAGCTTCAATAGCAATCAGCCCCAGCATTTT.

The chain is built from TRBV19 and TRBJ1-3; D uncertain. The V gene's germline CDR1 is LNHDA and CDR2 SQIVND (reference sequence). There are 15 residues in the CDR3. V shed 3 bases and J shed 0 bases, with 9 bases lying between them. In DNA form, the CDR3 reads TGTGCCAGTAGTATGAAACTCTACTCTGGAAACACCATATATTTT. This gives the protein CASSMKLYSGNTIYF.

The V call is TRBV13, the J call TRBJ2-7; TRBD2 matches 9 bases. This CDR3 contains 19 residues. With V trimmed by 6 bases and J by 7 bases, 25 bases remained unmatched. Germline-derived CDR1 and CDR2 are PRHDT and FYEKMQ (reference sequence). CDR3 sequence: CASSSADPAAGGPVEEQYF. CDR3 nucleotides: TGTGCCAGCAGTTCAGCCGACCCCGCGGCGGGAGGGCCCGTAGAAGAGCAGTACTTC.